This entry lists 24 T cell receptor beta chains sequenced from one sample in a study of regulatory T cells in long-lasting Graves disease. For TCR beta, libraries came from iRepertoire HTBI primers and Arm-PCR of CDR3 regions. TCRdb reprocessed the multiplex PCR reads via MiXCR and lists one record per CDR3 protein. Among some 370,000 distinct CDR3 sequences listed, about 20% were seen once. Time point of the sample: persistent/refractory GD, antithyroid drugs over 5 years with positive TRAb. Researchers made the TCR library from RNA that was extracted from PBMCs. The sample was peripheral blood mononuclear cells (PBMCs), taken when the disease was refractory, from a patient treated with antithyroid drugs. These receptors came from a female donor with Graves disease.

This clonotype was detected ten times or more. The chain couples TRBV19 to TRBJ1-2; D is perhaps TRBD1 (6 bases). The CDR3 consists of 14 residues. Trimming removed 4 bases from V and 2 bases from J, with 11 bases in between. Germline lookup yields CDR1 LNHDA and CDR2 SQIVND (reference sequence). CDR3 bases: TGTGCCAGTAGTACCTACCAGGGGAACTATGGCTACACCTTC. Its protein product is CASSTYQGNYGYTF.

V is TRBV6-1 and J is TRBJ2-7; D not resolved. Germline loops: CDR1 MNHNS, CDR2 SASEGT. The CDR3 length is 12 residues. V was pared by 6 bases and J by 0 bases, with 6 bases between. The chain's CDR3 is CASRRSSYEQYF. The CDR3 region has the DNA TGTGCCAGCAGGCGAAGCTCCTACGAGCAGTACTTC.

The rearrangement joins TRBV28 to TRBJ2-2, with TRBD2 matching over 11 bases. The ends lost 11 bases at V and 0 bases at J; junction bases unmatched: 11. The germline gives CDR1 MDHEN, CDR2 SYDVKM. This CDR3 has 17 amino acids. The CDR3 DNA follows: TGTGCCGGAGCCGGGACTAGCGGATATGCGAACACCGGGGAGCTGTTTTTT. Its protein is CAGAGTSGYANTGELFF.

Points on this clonotype: This likely traces to a read error, being one base from a far larger clone. This chain joins TRBV12-3 or TRBV12-4 and TRBJ2-7; 8 bases match TRBD2. J gave up 3 bases and V 6 bases, and 13 bases lay outside the gene matches. The CDR3 spans 16 residues. The CDR3 protein is CASSLGRASGNYEQYF. The DNA of the CDR3 is TGTGCCAGCAGCCTCGGGAGGGCTAGCGGAAACTACGAGCAGTACTTC.

This rearrangement joins TRBV6-5 to TRBJ2-1; D is uncertain. This CDR3 has 16 amino acids. Germline assignment: CDR1 MNHEY and CDR2 SVGAGI. V was trimmed by 0 bases and J by 0 bases, leaving 9 bases between them. CDR3 sequence: CASSYSRANSYNEQFF. The CDR3 DNA follows: TGTGCCAGCAGTTACTCAAGGGCTAACTCCTACAATGAGCAGTTCTTC.

To note about this clonotype: Given a far larger clone just one base away, this is likely a sequencing read error. The CDR3 loop is CASSPTGVENQYF. In DNA, the CDR3 is TGTGCCAGCAGCCCGACAGGGGTCGAGAACCAGTACTTC. This rearrangement joins TRBV7-2 to TRBJ2-5, with 8 nucleotides matching TRBD1. CDR1 SGHTA and CDR2 FQGNSA come from the germline V gene. The CDR3 is 13 amino acids.

The chain carries TRBV4-2 and TRBJ1-2, with D hard to call. V was cut by 1 base and J by 7 bases, with 16 bases left in between. Germline CDR1 and CDR2: LGHNA and YNFKEQ. This CDR3 is built from 15 residues. The CDR3 reads CASSQVVSGLGGYTF. CDR3 sequence (DNA): TGTGCCAGCAGCCAAGTGGTGAGCGGGCTGGGTGGCTACACCTTC.

This clonotype was found many times. CDR3 protein: CASGDRGFYGYTF. CDR3 coding DNA: TGTGCCAGCGGCGACAGGGGCTTCTATGGCTACACCTTC. The gene calls are TRBV5-4 and TRBJ1-2; TRBD1 matches 8 bases. The germline V gene has CDR1 SGHNT and CDR2 YYREEE (reference sequence). Losses at the gene ends were 7 bases for V and 4 bases for J; bases not matched to a gene: 6. This CDR3 has 13 residues.

This clonotype was observed a few times. The genes are TRBV7-2 and TRBJ1-5, with 7 nucleotides matching TRBD1. The V segment lost 5 bases and the J segment 1 base; nucleotides outside the gene matches: 14. This CDR3 is built from 18 residues. The V gene's germline CDR1 is SGHTA and CDR2 FQGNSA. The DNA of the CDR3 is TGTGCCAGCAGCCCCCGGGGTGAACAGGGGTGGAGCAATCAGCCCCAGCATTTT. The encoded protein is CASSPRGEQGWSNQPQHF.

A few counts support this clonotype. Given a much more abundant clone one base away, this may be a read error. Here the CDR3 omits its conserved ending phenylalanine or tryptophan, so a read error is the likely source. The chain joins TRBV12-3 or TRBV12-4 to TRBJ2-4, with 9 bases lining up with TRBD1. The CDR3 runs 16 residues. V was pared by 3 bases and J by 1 base, with 4 bases of the junction left unmatched. The CDR3 reads CASSFGQGTAKNIQYL. DNA for the CDR3: TGTGCCAGCAGTTTCGGACAGGGGACGGCCAAAAACATTCAGTACCTC.

The chain links TRBV19 to TRBJ2-7; the match to TRBD1 covers 9 bases. The CDR3 runs 13 residues. Germline V CDR1 and CDR2: LNHDA, SQIVND (reference sequence). J was trimmed by 6 bases and V by 7 bases; bases with no gene match: 7. The CDR3 nucleotides are TGTGCCAGTACTCCGGGACAGGGTTTCGAGCAGTACTTC. Amino acids: CASTPGQGFEQYF.

The V and J genes are TRBV5-6 and TRBJ2-7; D call uncertain. Trimming removed 1 base at V and 2 bases at J, with 13 bases between. The germline V gene has CDR1 SGHDT and CDR2 YYEEEE. The CDR3 covers 15 residues. The CDR3 loop reads CASSLYVGRPYEQYF. The CDR3 nucleotides are TGTGCCAGCAGCTTGTATGTTGGCAGACCCTACGAGCAGTACTTC.

Only one count was recorded for this clonotype. This rearrangement joins TRBV5-1 to TRBJ2-6; TRBD1 might be the D (6 bases). CDR3 size: 17 residues. Trimming cost V 0 bases and J 0 bases, with 10 bases left between them. Germline CDR1 is SGHRS and CDR2 is YFSETQ. The CDR3 reads CASSLADSSSGANVLTF. In nucleotides, the CDR3 is TGCGCCAGCAGCTTGGCGGACAGTAGCTCTGGGGCCAACGTCCTGACTTTC.

This chain joins TRBV27 and TRBJ2-7; possibly TRBD1 for D (5 bases). This CDR3 region has 13 residues. CDR1 and CDR2 (germline): MNHEY, SMNVEV (reference sequence). Trimming removed 8 bases at V and 0 bases at J, with 11 bases between. CDR3 sequence: CASHAGHSYEQYF. CDR3 coding DNA: TGTGCCAGCCACGCAGGGCACTCCTACGAGCAGTACTTC.

This clonotype has just a few counts. This chain uses TRBV30 with TRBJ1-4; D not certain. The CDR3 extends over 16 amino acids. The ends were cut back, 2 bases at V and 5 bases at J, with 18 bases in the middle. In germline, CDR1 is GTSNPN, CDR2 SVGIG (reference sequence). In DNA form, the CDR3 reads TGTGCCTGGAGTCACCCCCGGGCCTGGCTCAATGAAAAACTGTTTTTT. It encodes CAWSHPRAWLNEKLFF.

A few counts support this clonotype. The J gene is TRBJ1-2, the V gene TRBV5-1, with 8 bases that match TRBD1. The CDR3 is 15 residues long. The germline CDR1 and CDR2 sequences are SGHRS and YFSETQ. Trimming removed 3 bases from V and 4 bases from J; junction bases left unmatched: 8. The CDR3 DNA sequence: TGCGCCAGCAGCTCCACAGGGGGGCAATCCTATGGCTACACCTTC. This sequence encodes CASSSTGGQSYGYTF.

The chain links TRBV18 to TRBJ1-1; 7 bases are a match to TRBD1. V lost 2 bases, J lost 5 bases, and 8 bases stayed unmatched. The CDR3 runs 15 residues. CDR1 is KGHSH, CDR2 LQKENI, per germline. The CDR3 here is CASSPDRQGLTEAFF. The CDR3 DNA sequence: TGTGCCAGCTCACCAGACAGACAGGGATTGACTGAAGCTTTCTTT.

This clonotype came up many times. The chain couples TRBV10-2 to TRBJ1-3; D call uncertain. Germline V gives CDR1 WSHSY, CDR2 SAAADI. This CDR3 is built from 12 residues. The V end lost 6 bases, the J end lost 4 bases, and 7 bases lay between the germline ends. The CDR3 coding sequence is TGCGCCAGCAGGGCGCGCGGAAACACCATATATTTT. This codes for CASRARGNTIYF.

The sample holds many counts of this clonotype. The chain joins TRBV2 to TRBJ1-6; tentatively, D is TRBD1 (6 bases). The CDR3 is made up of 15 amino acids. CDR1 SNHLY and CDR2 FYNNEI come from the germline V gene. V was trimmed by 6 bases and J by 9 bases, leaving 18 bases between them. The CDR3: CASSRGGGLSSPLHF. In nucleotides, the CDR3 is TGTGCCAGCAGCCGAGGCGGGGGGCTCTCTTCACCCCTCCACTTT.

This clonotype occurred many times. The genes are TRBV11-2 and TRBJ2-7; D is unclear. The CDR3 loop spans 12 amino acids. CDR1 and CDR2 from the germline V gene are SGHAT and FQNNGV. Trimming left V 5 bases short and J 5 bases short, with 10 bases between. The CDR3 is CASSPYQHEQYF. Here the CDR3 DNA reads TGTGCCAGCAGCCCATACCAGCACGAGCAGTACTTC.

The V and J genes are TRBV12-3 or TRBV12-4 and TRBJ2-7; 9 bases match TRBD1. V was pared by 4 bases and J by 3 bases, with 7 bases of the junction left unmatched. The CDR3 is 15 amino acids. CDR3 sequence (DNA): TGTGCCAGCAGTTCTACGGGACAGGGTATCTACGAGCAGTACTTC. This codes for CASSSTGQGIYEQYF.

This clonotype was observed many times. J is TRBJ2-7 and V is TRBV7-2; possibly TRBD1 for D (6 bases). The V end was cut by 5 bases, the J end by 1 base, with 9 bases between. This CDR3 region has 13 residues. Per the germline V gene, CDR1 is SGHTA and CDR2 is FQGNSA. The CDR3 here is CASSPDRSYEQYF. In DNA form, the CDR3 reads TGTGCCAGCAGCCCTGACAGGTCCTACGAGCAGTACTTC.

This clonotype has a count of ten or more. V and J are TRBV28 and TRBJ2-7; 8 bases map to TRBD1. With V trimmed by 5 bases and J by 5 bases, 8 bases remained unmatched. Germline CDR1 reads MDHEN; CDR2 reads SYDVKM. The CDR3 is made up of 14 amino acids. The CDR3, as DNA: TGTGCCAGCAGTGCGGACAGGGCCCTCAACGAGCAGTACTTC. It codes for CASSADRALNEQYF.

V usage is TRBV3-1 and J usage is TRBJ2-3; 7 bases match TRBD2. The V gene end was trimmed by 3 bases and the J gene end by 3 bases; junction bases not matched to a gene: 15. This CDR3 region has 18 residues. Germline CDR1 and CDR2: LGHDT and YNNKEL (reference sequence). CDR3 DNA sequence: TGTGCCAGCAGCCAGGGCGGCGGGAGCCTCCGGAGAACAGATACGCAGTATTTT. Its translation: CASSQGGGSLRRTDTQYF.